Listed here is a single T cell receptor (beta chain). The sample comes from a study of T-cell reconstitution after alpha-beta-depleted transplantation in children. Unique molecular identifiers were used to barcode this TCRbeta library. TCRdb used MiXCR to reprocess the PCR reads, holding one entry per CDR3 protein. This sample has about 140,000 distinct CDR3 sequences, with roughly 9% found just once. Trimming removed 2 bases from V and 2 bases from J; junction bases left unmatched: 6. The CDR3 spans 15 residues. The germline gives CDR1 MNHEY, CDR2 SVGEGT. The genes are TRBV6-2 or TRBV6-3 and TRBJ2-7; the match to TRBD1 covers 7 bases. The input for sequencing was PBMCs, mostly from graft donor cells, taken 180 days after TCRalphabeta/CD19-depleted stem cell transplant. This receptor was identified in a female patient aged 2-9 years who had a stem cell transplant for congenital amegakaryocytic thrombocytopenia, so the T cells may come from the graft donor. CDR3 sequence: CASSYPPGQPYEQYF. The CDR3 DNA sequence: TGTGCCAGCAGTTACCCACCGGGACAGCCCTACGAGCAGTACTTC.